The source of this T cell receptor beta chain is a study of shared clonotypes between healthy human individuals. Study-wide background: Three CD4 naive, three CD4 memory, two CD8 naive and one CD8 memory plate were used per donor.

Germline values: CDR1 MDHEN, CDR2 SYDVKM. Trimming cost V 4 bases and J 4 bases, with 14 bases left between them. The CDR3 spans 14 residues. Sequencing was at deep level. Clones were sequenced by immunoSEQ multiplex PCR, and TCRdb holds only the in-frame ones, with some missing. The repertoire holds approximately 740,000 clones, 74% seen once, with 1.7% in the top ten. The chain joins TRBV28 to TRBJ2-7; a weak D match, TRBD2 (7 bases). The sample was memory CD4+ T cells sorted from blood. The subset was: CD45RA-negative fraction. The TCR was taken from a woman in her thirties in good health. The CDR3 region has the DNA TGTGCCAGCAGTTCCGGGGGGCTGTGGTACGAGCAGTACTTC. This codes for CASSSGGLWYEQYF.